This T cell receptor beta chain was captured by sequencing in a study of shared clonotypes between healthy human individuals. Repertoires were generated with immunoSEQ multiplex PCR, while TCRdb's copy carries only in-frame clones and drops some. The data contain about 660,000 clones, around 67% of them singletons. V was shortened by 5 bases and J by 2 bases, with 14 bases between the two germline ends. This CDR3 region has 14 residues. Germline CDR1 reads SQVTM; CDR2 reads ANQGSEA. This clone was recorded a few times. The sequencing sample was made of memory CD4+ T cells sorted from blood. Subset: CD45RA-negative fraction. This receptor was obtained from a woman aged 25-40 years in good health. This sequence joins TRBV29-1 and TRBJ2-3, with D tentatively TRBD1 (7 bases). In DNA form, the CDR3 reads TGCAGCGTTTCGGGCGGGACAGTCACAGATACGCAGTATTTT. Protein product: CSVSGGTVTDTQYF.